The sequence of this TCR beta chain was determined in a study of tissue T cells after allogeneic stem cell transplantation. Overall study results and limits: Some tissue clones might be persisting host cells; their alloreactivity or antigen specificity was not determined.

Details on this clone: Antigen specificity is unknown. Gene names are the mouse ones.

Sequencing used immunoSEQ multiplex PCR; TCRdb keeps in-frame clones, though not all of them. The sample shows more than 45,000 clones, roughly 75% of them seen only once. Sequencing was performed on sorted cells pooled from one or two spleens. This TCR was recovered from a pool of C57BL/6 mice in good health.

The CDR3 is CTCSGQGRNQAPLF. The sequenced part of the CDR3 DNA is TGCACCTGCAGTGGACAGGGTCGCAACCAGGCTCCGCTT. This chain connects TRBV1 to TRBJ1-5; 7 nucleotides align to TRBD1. The CDR3 end is not reached by the read, which stops 1 residue before it; the germline J gene fills it in. The junction had 3 bases not matched to a gene; V was cut back by 4 bases and J by 3 bases. Germline-derived CDR1 and CDR2 are NSQYPW and LRSPGD (reference sequence). The CDR3 length is 14 residues.